Below are 10 T cell receptor beta chains sequenced from a single sample in a study of OX40 agonist ivuxolimab in advanced cancers. Libraries were prepared by immunoSEQ multiplex PCR; TCRdb keeps only in-frame clonotypes and omits some of them. The table records tens of thousands of clones, over 80% of them present only once. The sequenced sample was CD4+ or CD8+ T cells sorted from blood, obtained in a trial of the OX40 agonist ivuxolimab. The receptors were gathered from an adult with an advanced solid tumor such as melanoma, head and neck, liver or kidney cancer.

This chain connects TRBV11-3 to TRBJ2-4, with 7 bases lining up with TRBD2. From germline, CDR1 is SGHNT and CDR2 YENEEA. The CDR3 consists of 15 residues. J lost 5 bases, V lost 0 bases, and 4 bases had no gene match. CDR3 bases: TGTGCCAGCAGCTTAGATCACAGCGGGGAAAACATTCAGTACTTC. Amino acids: CASSLDHSGENIQYF.

The V gene is TRBV28, the J gene TRBJ2-2; D is perhaps TRBD1 or TRBD2 (6 bases each). The CDR3 has 15 amino acids. The V gene lost 2 bases and the J gene lost 5 bases, with 12 bases spanning the gap. Germline V gene lookup returns CDR1 MDHEN and CDR2 SYDVKM. CDR3 nucleotides: TGTGCCAGCAGTTTACCGGGGGCGAGGACCGGGGAGCTGTTTTTT. It translates to CASSLPGARTGELFF. The full variable domain, with the rest looked up from reference TRBV28 and TRBJ2-2, is DVKVTQSSRYLVKRTGEKVFLECVQDMDHENMFWYRQDPGLGLRLIYFSYDVKMKEKGDIPEGYSVSREKKERFSLILESASTNQTSMYLCASSLPGARTGELFFGEGSRLTVL.

V and J are TRBV5-1 and TRBJ2-1, with D tentatively TRBD1 (6 bases). Germline values: CDR1 SGHRS, CDR2 YFSETQ. This CDR3 is built from 14 residues. Trimming took 5 bases from V and 5 from J, leaving 14 bases between them. CDR3 in DNA: TGCGCCAGCAGTCCACCGACAGGACACAATGAGCAGTTCTTC. Its translation is CASSPPTGHNEQFF.

The chain has TRBV7-9 and TRBJ2-2; 7 bases are a match to TRBD1. The germline V gene has CDR1 SEHNR and CDR2 FQNEAQ (reference sequence). After removal of 8 bases from V and 0 bases from J, the junction contained 12 bases not matched to a gene. This CDR3 contains 17 residues. The CDR3 loop is CASGSRGQGANTGELFF. Here the CDR3 DNA reads TGTGCCAGCGGATCGAGGGGTCAGGGGGCGAACACCGGGGAGCTGTTTTTT.

This chain uses TRBV18 with TRBJ2-1, with no clear D. The CDR3 is 11 amino acids. Germline values: CDR1 KGHSH, CDR2 LQKENI. V lost 5 bases, J lost 8 bases, and 7 bases lay in between. The CDR3 loop reads CASSMEYEQFF. The CDR3 bases are TGTGCCAGCTCAATGGAATATGAGCAGTTCTTC.

The rearrangement joins TRBV6-1 to TRBJ1-1; a weak D match, TRBD1 (6 bases). Trimming left V 8 bases short and J 3 bases short, with 19 bases between. Germline assignment: CDR1 MNHNS and CDR2 SASEGT. There are 15 residues in the CDR3. Here the CDR3 reads CASAPGGAMDTEAFF. The CDR3 DNA reads as TGTGCCAGCGCTCCGGGGGGCGCGATGGACACTGAAGCTTTCTTT.

The gene calls are TRBV11-2 and TRBJ1-3; perhaps TRBD1 as D (6 bases). With 7 bases removed from V and 3 bases from J, the gap between germline ends came to 10 bases. The CDR3 sequence is 13 residues long. Germline V gene lookup returns CDR1 SGHAT and CDR2 FQNNGV. CDR3 sequence: CASTQTGGNTIYF. The CDR3, as DNA: TGTGCCAGCACCCAGACAGGTGGAAACACCATATATTTT.

The chain employs TRBV6-5 and TRBJ1-4, with D unclear. Looked up from germline, CDR1 is MNHEY and CDR2 is SVGAGI. The V and J ends lost 4 bases and 4 bases respectively, with 13 bases between them. The CDR3 totals 15 residues. CDR3 coding DNA: TGTGCCAGCAGTTCGGACGGGAAGTTTAATGAAAAACTGTTTTTT. This encodes CASSSDGKFNEKLFF.

J is TRBJ2-2 and V is TRBV7-9; no reliable D call. V was clipped by 3 bases and J by 7 bases, with 15 bases between them. There are 15 residues in the CDR3. The germline CDR1 and CDR2 sequences are SEHNR and FQNEAQ (reference sequence). The CDR3 region has the DNA TGTGCCAGCAGCTTCCGGGCTGCGATAGGCGGGGAGCTGTTTTTT. Residues: CASSFRAAIGGELFF.

The chain links TRBV4-3 to TRBJ2-3; tentatively, D is TRBD1 or TRBD2 (6 bases each). CDR1 is LGHNA, CDR2 YSLEER, per germline. The CDR3 has 15 residues. V was trimmed by 4 bases and J by 2 bases, leaving 13 bases between them. CDR3 sequence reads: CASSLGGGVTDTQYF. The DNA for the CDR3 is TGCGCCAGCAGCCTAGGGGGAGGCGTCACAGATACGCAGTATTTT.